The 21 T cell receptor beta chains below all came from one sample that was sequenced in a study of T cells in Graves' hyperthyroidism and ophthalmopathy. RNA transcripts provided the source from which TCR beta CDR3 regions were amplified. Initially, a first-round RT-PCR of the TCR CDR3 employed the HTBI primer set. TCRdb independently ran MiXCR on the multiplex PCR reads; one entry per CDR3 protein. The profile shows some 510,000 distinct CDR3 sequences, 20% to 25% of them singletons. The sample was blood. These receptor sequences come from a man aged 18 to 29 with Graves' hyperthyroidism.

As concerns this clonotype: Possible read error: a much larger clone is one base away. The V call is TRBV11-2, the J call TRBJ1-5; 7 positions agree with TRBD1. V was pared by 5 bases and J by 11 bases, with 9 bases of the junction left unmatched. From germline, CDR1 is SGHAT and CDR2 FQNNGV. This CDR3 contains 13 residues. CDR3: CASSDGRGQTQHF. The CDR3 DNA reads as TGTGCCAGCAGCGACGGGAGGGGGCAGACCCAGCATTTT.

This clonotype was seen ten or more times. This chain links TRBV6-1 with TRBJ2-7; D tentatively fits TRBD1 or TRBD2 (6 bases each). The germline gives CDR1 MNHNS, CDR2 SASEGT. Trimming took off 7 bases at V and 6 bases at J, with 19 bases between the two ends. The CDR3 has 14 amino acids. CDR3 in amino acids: CASKYEGGLREQYF. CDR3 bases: TGTGCCAGCAAGTACGAGGGGGGTTTACGCGAGCAGTACTTC.

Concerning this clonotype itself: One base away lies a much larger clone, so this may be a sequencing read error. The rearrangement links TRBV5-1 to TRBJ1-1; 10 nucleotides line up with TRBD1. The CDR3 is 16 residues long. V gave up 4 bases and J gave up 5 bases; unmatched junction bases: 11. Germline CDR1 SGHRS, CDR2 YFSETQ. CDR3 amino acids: CASSHDRGPIGTEAFF. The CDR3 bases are TGCGCCAGCAGCCACGACAGGGGGCCCATTGGTACTGAAGCTTTCTTT.

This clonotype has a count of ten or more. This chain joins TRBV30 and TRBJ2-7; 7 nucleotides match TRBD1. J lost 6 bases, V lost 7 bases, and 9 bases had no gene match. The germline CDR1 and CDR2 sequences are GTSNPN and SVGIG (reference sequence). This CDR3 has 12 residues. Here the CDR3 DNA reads TGTGCCTCGGACAAGACAGGGAGCGAGCAGTACTTC. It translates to CASDKTGSEQYF.

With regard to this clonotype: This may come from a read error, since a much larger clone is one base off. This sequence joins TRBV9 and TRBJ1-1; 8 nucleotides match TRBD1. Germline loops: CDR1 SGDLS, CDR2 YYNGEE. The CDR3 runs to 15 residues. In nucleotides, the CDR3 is TGTACCAGCAGCCCTCAGGGGGCTCGGAACACTGAAGCTTTCTTT. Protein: CTSSPQGARNTEAFF.

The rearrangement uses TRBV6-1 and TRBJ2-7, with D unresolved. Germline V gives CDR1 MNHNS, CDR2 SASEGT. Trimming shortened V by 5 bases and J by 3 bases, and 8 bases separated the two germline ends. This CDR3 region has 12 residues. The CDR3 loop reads CASSPIGYEQYF. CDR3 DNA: TGTGCCAGCAGTCCGATAGGCTACGAGCAGTACTTC.

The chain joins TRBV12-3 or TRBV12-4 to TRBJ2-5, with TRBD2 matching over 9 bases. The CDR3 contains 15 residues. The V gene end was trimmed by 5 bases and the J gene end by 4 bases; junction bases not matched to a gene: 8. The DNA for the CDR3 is TGTGCCAGCAGTGAAATGGGCGGGGGGGGAGAGACCCAGTACTTC. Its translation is CASSEMGGGGETQYF.

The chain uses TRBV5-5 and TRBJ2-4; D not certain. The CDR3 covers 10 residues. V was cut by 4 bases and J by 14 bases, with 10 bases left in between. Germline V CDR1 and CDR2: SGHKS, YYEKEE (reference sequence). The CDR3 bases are TGTGCCAGCAGCCCCCAGCTTAAGTACTTC. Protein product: CASSPQLKYF.

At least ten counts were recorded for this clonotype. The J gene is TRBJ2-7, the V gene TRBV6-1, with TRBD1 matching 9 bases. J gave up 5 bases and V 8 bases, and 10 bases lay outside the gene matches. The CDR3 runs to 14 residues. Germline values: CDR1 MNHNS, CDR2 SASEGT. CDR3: CASSVTGGSDEQYF. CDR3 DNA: TGTGCCAGCTCCGTTACAGGGGGCTCTGACGAGCAGTACTTC.

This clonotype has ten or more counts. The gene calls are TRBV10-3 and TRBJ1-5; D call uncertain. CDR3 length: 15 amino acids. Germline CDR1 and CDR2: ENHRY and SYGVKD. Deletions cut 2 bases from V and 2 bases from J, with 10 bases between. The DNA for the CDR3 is TGTGCCATCAGTGAGGAGGGCGCGGGCAATCAGCCCCAGCATTTT. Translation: CAISEEGAGNQPQHF.

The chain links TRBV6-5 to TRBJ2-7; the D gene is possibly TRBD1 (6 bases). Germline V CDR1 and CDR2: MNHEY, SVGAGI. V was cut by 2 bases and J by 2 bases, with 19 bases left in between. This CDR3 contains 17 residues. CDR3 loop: CASSYTSHRERAYEQYF. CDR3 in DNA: TGTGCCAGCAGTTACACCTCTCACAGGGAGAGGGCCTACGAGCAGTACTTC.

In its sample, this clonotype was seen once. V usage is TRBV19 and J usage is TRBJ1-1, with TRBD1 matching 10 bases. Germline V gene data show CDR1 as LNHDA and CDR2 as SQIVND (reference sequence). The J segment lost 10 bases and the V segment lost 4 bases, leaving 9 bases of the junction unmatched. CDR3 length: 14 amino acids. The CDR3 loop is CASSTKGQGLGAFF. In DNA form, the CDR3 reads TGTGCCAGTAGTACAAAGGGACAGGGGTTAGGAGCTTTCTTT. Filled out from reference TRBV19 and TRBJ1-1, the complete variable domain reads DGGITQSPKYLFRKEGQNVTLSCEQNLNHDAMYWYRQDPGQGLRLIYYSQIVNDFQKGDIAEGYSVSREKKESFPLTVTSAQKNPTAFYLCASSTKGQGLGAFFGQGTRLTVV.

In DNA form, the CDR3 reads TGTGCCAGCAGTGTTAGGCTTAGCAATCAGCCCCAGCATTTT. Amino acids: CASSVRLSNQPQHF. The chain carries TRBV2 and TRBJ1-5, with no clear D. Trimming pared 4 bases from V and 0 bases from J, leaving 7 bases between. This CDR3 is 14 amino acids long. Germline CDR1 is SNHLY and CDR2 is FYNNEI.

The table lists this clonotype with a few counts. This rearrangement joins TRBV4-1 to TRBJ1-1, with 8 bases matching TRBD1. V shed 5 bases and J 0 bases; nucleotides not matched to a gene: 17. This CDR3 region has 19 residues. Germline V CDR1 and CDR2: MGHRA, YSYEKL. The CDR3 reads CASSRPGWTGQGVNTEAFF. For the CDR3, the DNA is TGCGCCAGCAGCAGACCTGGTTGGACAGGGCAAGGGGTGAACACTGAAGCTTTCTTT.

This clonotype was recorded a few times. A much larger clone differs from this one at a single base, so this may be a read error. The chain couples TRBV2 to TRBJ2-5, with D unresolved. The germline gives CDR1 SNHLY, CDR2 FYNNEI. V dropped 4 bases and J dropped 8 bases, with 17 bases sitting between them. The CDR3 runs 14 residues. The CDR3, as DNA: TGTGCCAGCAGTGTCAAGAGCTACCTAGATACCCAGTACTTC. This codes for CASSVKSYLDTQYF.

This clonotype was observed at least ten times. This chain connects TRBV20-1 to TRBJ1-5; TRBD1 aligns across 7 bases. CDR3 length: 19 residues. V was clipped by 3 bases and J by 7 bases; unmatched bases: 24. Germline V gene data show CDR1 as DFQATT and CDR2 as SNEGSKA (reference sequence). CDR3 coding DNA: TGCAGTGCTAGTAGGGGTCGGGGGACAGTACTCACCCGAGGGCAGCCCCAGCATTTT. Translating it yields CSASRGRGTVLTRGQPQHF.

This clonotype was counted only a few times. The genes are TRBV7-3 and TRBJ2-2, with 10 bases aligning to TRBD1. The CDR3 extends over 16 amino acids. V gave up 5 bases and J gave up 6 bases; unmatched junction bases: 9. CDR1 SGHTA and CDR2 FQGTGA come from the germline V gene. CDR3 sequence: CASSLPGQGLAGELFF. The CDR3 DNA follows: TGTGCCAGCAGCCTACCGGGACAGGGGTTGGCCGGGGAGCTGTTTTTT. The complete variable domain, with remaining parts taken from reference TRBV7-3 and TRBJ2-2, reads GAGVSQTPSNKVTEKGKYVELRCDPISGHTALYWYRQSLGQGPEFLIYFQGTGAADDSGLPNDRFFAVRPEGSVSTLKIQRTERGDSAVYLCASSLPGQGLAGELFFGEGSRLTVL.

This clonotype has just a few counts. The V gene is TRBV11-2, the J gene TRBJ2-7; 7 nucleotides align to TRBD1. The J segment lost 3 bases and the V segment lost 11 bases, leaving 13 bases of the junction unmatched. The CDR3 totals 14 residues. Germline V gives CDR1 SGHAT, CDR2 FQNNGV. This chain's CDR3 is CAGARLGGGYEQYF. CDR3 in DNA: TGTGCCGGCGCTCGATTAGGGGGCGGCTACGAGCAGTACTTC.

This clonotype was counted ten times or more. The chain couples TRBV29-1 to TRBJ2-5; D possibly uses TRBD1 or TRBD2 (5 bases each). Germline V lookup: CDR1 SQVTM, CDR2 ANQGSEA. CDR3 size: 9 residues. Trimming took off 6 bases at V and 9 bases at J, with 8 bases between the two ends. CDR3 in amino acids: CSVGESQYF. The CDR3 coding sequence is TGCAGCGTGGGGGAATCCCAGTACTTC.

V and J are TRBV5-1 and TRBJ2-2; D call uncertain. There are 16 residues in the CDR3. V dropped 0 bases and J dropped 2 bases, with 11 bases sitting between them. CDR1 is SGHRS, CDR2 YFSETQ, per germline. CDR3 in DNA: TGCGCCAGCAGCTTGGATAGCCAGATAAACACCGGGGAGCTGTTTTTT. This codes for CASSLDSQINTGELFF.

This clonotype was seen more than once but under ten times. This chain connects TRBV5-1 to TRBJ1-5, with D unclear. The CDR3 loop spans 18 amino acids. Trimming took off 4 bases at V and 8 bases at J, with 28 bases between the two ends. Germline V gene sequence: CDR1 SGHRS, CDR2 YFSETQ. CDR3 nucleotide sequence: TGCGCCAGCAGCCCGGGAGTCCCCGGTGGAGGAGTCGTGGAGCCCCAGCATTTT. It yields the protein CASSPGVPGGGVVEPQHF.